The clone carrying this T cell receptor beta chain was counted ten times or more. Its antigen is unidentified. This sample was taken from a study of T-cell memory formation after mild COVID-19. Study at large: Most TCR clusters belonged to a single donor.

Researchers used 5'RACE with constant-segment primers to make TCR alpha and TCR beta cDNA libraries that carry sample barcodes and UMIs. One entry per CDR3 protein results from TCRdb running MiXCR on the 5' RACE reads. This sample has 450,000 to 650,000 distinct CDR3 sequences, with around 21% found just once. Study observations and caveats: Within pre-infection memory, some responding clones were found, suggesting cross-reactive memory joined.

CDR1 is SGHRS and CDR2 is YFSETQ in the germline V gene. The ends were cut back, 0 bases at V and 5 bases at J, with 12 bases in the middle. The CDR3 is 14 amino acids. V is TRBV5-1 and J is TRBJ2-7; D gene unclear. Sequencing used PBMCs or a T cell subset sorted from them (not recorded which). The source is an adult woman who had mild COVID-19 (a few samples of this study predate the infection). Cell type and time point are not known. CDR3 region: CASSLVGRLDEQYF. DNA for the CDR3: TGCGCCAGCAGCTTGGTCGGACGGCTAGACGAGCAGTACTTC. Complete variable domain (other parts from reference TRBV5-1 and TRBJ2-7): KAGVTQTPRYLIKTRGQQVTLSCSPISGHRSVSWYQQTPGQGLQFLFEYFSETQRNKGNFPGRFSGRQFSNSRSEMNVSTLELGDSALYLCASSLVGRLDEQYFGPGTRLTVT.